The sequence of this TCR beta chain was determined in a study of T cells after somatic rescue of genetic block. Sequencing was performed with immunoSEQ multiplex PCR; in TCRdb, only in-frame clones are kept and a portion is missing. The sample has 67,000 or so clones, around 90% seen once. V lost 4 bases and J lost 4; bases outside the gene matches: 11. Germline lookup yields CDR1 SGHRS and CDR2 YFSETQ. There are 16 residues in the CDR3. This sequence originates from a man younger than 45. The V and J genes are TRBV5-1 and TRBJ2-7; 10 bases line up with TRBD2. The sample comprised peripheral blood mononuclear cells (PBMCs). The CDR3 DNA is TGCGCCAGCAGCCCCCCCGGAGCGGGAGGGCAATACGAGCAGTACTTC. It specifies CASSPPGAGGQYEQYF.